These T cell receptor beta chains were read from a single sample in a study of T cell responses to AZD1222 COVID-19 vaccine. Repertoires were generated with immunoSEQ multiplex PCR, while TCRdb's copy carries only in-frame clones and drops some. The sample comprises around 160,000 clones, about 91% of which are singletons, and around 0.99% rests with the top ten. The source material was peripheral blood, sampled 28 days after the second AZD1222 dose. Receptors were obtained from an adult who received the AZD1222 COVID-19 vaccine. Both conserved end residues are part of each CDR3. The order of the fields is J gene, V gene, CDR3 protein.

TRBJ2-1 TRBV6-5 CASSYSQGQSEQFF
TRBJ2-3 TRBV24-1 CATSGGGGADTQYF
TRBJ2-5 TRBV18 CASLPNRDTLQETQYF
TRBJ2-1 TRBV27 CASSLLQGINNEQFF
TRBJ1-1 TRBV10-3 CAISRQGPLNEAFF
TRBJ2-7 TRBV7-9 CASSLVGYEQYF
TRBJ2-2 TRBV11-2 CASSLDPSQVQTGELFF
TRBJ1-2 TRBV6-6 CASSYPDRGHLGYTF
TRBJ1-2 TRBV7-3 CASSPGRHYGYTF
TRBJ1-6 TRBV5-6 CASSSQGSDSPLHF
TRBJ1-1 TRBV19 CASSSRSSNTEAFF
TRBJ1-1 TRBV12-3/TRBV12-4 CASSSLGQGQAFF
TRBJ2-1 TRBV29-1 CSGRTPGQGYEQFF
TRBJ1-6 TRBV5-1 CASSLRSQGGIYNSPLHF
TRBJ2-7 TRBV20-1 CSAGGIDEQYF
TRBJ1-1 TRBV6-1 CASSEVGETEAFF
TRBJ1-5 TRBV23-1 CASSPKGERGNQPQHF
TRBJ2-2 TRBV5-1 CASSVQGADGELFF
TRBJ2-2 TRBV24-1 CATRGGTGELFF
TRBJ1-4 TRBV18 CASSPRWGEKLFF
TRBJ1-1 TRBV11-2 CASSQTPEAFF
TRBJ2-7 TRBV5-4 CASSPASGGFYEQYF
TRBJ1-2 TRBV19 CASSARTGDYYGYTF
TRBJ1-5 TRBV6-6 CASSYPVRGDNQPQHF
TRBJ1-1 TRBV20-1 CSASLDMSTEAFF
TRBJ1-3 TRBV6-5 CASSSHTPSSGNTIYF
TRBJ2-2 TRBV23-1 CASSRSSPVTGELFF
TRBJ1-5 TRBV5-6 CASSPGGGGQPQHF
TRBJ2-1 TRBV4-1 CASSQLGVLKRGYNEQFF
TRBJ2-1 TRBV24-1 CATSDYNEQFF